Below, 2 T cell receptor beta chains from the same sample are listed, as sequenced in a study of human T cells and chemical hapten exposure. MiXCR, run by TCRdb on the RACE reads, gives a single entry per CDR3 protein. The sample yields roughly 100,000 distinct CDR3 sequences, roughly 12% seen once. The time point was: pre-sensitization, week 0. Indicated treatment: therapeutic diphenylcyclopropenone sensitization with weekly scalp DPC. The sample in question was whole blood, obtained in connection with sensitization to the hapten diphenylcyclopropenone (DPC). Every receptor here comes from a woman in her forties or fifties with alopecia areata. Some clones in this sample may be carry-over from other donors' samples.

The genes are TRBV20-1 and TRBJ2-3, with 8 bases lining up with TRBD1. The length of the CDR3 is 15 residues. Unmatched junction bases numbered 10, after V lost 2 bases and J lost 6 bases. CDR1 and CDR2 (germline): DFQATT, SNEGSKA (reference sequence). The CDR3 sequence is CSARQDRVYRDTQYF. DNA of the CDR3: TGCAGTGCTAGACAGGACAGGGTATATCGGGATACGCAGTATTTT.

This clonotype occurred many times. The chain employs TRBV27 and TRBJ2-1; 9 bases are shared with TRBD1. After removal of 5 bases from V and 4 bases from J, the junction contained 12 bases not matched to a gene. Germline V gene data show CDR1 as MNHEY and CDR2 as SMNVEV (reference sequence). This CDR3 has 17 amino acids. The CDR3 DNA reads as TGTGCCAGCAGTCGAACGGCCGGGACAGGGTTTTACAATGAGCAGTTCTTC. Residues: CASSRTAGTGFYNEQFF.